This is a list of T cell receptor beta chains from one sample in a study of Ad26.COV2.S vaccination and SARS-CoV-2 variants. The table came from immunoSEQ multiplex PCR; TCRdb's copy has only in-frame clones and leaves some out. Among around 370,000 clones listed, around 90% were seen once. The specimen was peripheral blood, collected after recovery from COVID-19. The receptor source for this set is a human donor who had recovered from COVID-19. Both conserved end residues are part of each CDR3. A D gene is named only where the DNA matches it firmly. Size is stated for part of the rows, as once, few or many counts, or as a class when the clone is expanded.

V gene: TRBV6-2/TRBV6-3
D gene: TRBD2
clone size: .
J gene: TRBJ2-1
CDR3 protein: CASSQSPGLRPYNEQFF
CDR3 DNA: TGTGCCAGCAGTCAGTCTCCGGGACTAAGACCCTACAATGAGCAGTTCTTC

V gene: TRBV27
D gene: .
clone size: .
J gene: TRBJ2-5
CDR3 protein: CASSPGDLSFQETQYF
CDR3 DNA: TGTGCCAGCAGTCCCGGGGACCTTAGCTTTCAAGAGACCCAGTACTTC

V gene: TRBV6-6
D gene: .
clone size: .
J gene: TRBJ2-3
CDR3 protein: CASSQRQTSTDTQYF
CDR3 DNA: TGTGCCAGCAGCCAAAGGCAAACTAGCACAGATACGCAGTATTTT

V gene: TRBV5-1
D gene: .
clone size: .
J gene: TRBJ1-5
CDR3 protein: CASRISPGSNQPQHF
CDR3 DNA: TGCGCCAGCAGAATATCACCGGGATCTAATCAGCCCCAGCATTTT

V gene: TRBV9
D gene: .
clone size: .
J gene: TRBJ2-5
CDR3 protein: CASSIDTSQETQYF
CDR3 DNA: TGTGCCAGCAGCATAGACACGTCCCAAGAGACCCAGTACTTC

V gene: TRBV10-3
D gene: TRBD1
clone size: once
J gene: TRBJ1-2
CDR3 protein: CAIAGGRRGYTF
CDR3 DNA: TGTGCCATCGCAGGGGGCAGGCGTGGCTACACCTTC

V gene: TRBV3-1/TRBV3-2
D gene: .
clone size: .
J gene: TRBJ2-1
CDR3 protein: CASSQGLSGWGNEQFF
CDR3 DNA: TGTGCCAGCAGCCAAGGCCTCAGCGGGTGGGGGAATGAGCAGTTCTTC

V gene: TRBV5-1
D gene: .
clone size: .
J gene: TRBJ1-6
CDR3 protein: CASRVGDDNSPLHF
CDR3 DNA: TGCGCCAGCAGAGTCGGGGACGATAATTCACCCCTCCACTTT

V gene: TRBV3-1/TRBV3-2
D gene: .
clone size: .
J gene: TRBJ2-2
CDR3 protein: CASSQGRSNTGELFF
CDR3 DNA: TGTGCCAGCAGCCAAGGCAGGTCGAACACCGGGGAGCTGTTTTTT

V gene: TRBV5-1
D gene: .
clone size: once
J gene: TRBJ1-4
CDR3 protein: CASSLAARAGSGEKLFF
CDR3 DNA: TGCGCCAGCAGCTTGGCAGCCCGGGCAGGGTCGGGGGAAAAACTGTTTTTT